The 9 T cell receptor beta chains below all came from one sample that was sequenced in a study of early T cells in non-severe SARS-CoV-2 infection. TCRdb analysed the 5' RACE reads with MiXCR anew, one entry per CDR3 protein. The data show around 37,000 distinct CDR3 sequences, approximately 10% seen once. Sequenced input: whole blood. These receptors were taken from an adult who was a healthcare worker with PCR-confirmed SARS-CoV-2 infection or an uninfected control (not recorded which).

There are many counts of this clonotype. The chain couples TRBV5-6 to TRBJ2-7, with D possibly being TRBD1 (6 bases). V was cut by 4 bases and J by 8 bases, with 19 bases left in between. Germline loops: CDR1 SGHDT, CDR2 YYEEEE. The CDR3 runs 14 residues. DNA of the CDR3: TGTGCCAGCAGCGCAGGGGACCGCCTTTTGAAGCAGTACTTC. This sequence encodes CASSAGDRLLKQYF.

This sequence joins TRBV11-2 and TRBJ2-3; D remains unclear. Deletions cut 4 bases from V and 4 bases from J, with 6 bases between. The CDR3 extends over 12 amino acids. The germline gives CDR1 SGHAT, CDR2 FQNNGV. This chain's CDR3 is CASSSISDTQYF. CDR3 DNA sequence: TGTGCCAGCAGCTCCATTTCAGATACGCAGTATTTT.

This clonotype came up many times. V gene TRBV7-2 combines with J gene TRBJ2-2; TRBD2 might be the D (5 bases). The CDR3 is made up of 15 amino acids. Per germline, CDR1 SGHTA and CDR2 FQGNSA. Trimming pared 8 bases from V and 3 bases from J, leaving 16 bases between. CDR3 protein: CASGRGHGDTGELFF. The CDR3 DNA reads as TGTGCCAGCGGTCGGGGTCACGGGGACACCGGGGAGCTGTTTTTT.

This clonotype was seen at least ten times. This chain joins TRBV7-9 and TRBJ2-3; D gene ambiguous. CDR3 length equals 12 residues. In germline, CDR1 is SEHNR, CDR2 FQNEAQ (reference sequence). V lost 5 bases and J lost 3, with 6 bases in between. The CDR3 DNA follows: TGTGCCAGCAGCACCCTTACAGATACGCAGTATTTT. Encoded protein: CASSTLTDTQYF. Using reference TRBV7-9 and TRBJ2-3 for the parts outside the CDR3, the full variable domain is DTGVSQNPRHKITKRGQNVTFRCDPISEHNRLYWYRQTLGQGPEFLTYFQNEAQLEKSRLLSDRFSAERPKGSFSTLEIQRTEQGDSAMYLCASSTLTDTQYFGPGTRLTVL.

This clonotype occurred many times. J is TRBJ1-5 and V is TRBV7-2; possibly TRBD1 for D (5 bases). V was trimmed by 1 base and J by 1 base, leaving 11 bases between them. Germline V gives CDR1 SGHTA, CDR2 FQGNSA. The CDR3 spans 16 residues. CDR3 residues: CASSLVGGVSNQPQHF. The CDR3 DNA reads TGTGCCAGCAGCTTAGTCGGGGGAGTCAGCAATCAGCCCCAGCATTTT. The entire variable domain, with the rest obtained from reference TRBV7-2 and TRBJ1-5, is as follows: GAGVSQSPSNKVTEKGKDVELRCDPISGHTALYWYRQSLGQGLEFLIYFQGNSAPDKSGLPSDRFSAERTGGSVSTLTIQRTQQEDSAVYLCASSLVGGVSNQPQHFGDGTRLSIL.

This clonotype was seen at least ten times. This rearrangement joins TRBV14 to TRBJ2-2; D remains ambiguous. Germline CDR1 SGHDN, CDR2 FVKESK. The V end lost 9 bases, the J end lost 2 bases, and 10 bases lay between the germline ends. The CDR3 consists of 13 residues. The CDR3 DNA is TGTGCCAGTCATGGATTAAACACCGGGGAGCTGTTTTTT. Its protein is CASHGLNTGELFF.

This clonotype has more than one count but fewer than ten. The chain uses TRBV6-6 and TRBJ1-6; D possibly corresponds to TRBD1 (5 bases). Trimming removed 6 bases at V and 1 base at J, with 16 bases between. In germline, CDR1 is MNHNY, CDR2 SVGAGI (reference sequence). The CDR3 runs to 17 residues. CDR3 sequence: CASRLQYGGSYNSPLHF. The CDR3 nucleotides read TGTGCCAGCAGATTACAATATGGGGGGTCCTATAATTCACCCCTCCACTTT.

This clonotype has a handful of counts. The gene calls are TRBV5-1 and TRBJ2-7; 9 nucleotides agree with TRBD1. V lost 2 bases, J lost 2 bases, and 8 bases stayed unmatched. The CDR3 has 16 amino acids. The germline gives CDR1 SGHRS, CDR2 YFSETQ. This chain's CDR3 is CASSFGGTGSAYEQYF. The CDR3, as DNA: TGCGCCAGCAGCTTCGGGGGGACAGGGTCGGCCTACGAGCAGTACTTC.

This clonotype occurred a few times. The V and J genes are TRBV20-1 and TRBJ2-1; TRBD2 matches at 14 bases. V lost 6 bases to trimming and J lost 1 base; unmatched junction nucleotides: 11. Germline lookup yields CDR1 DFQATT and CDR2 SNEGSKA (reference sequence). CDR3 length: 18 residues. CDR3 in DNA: TGCAGTGCCACCAAGACTAGCGGGGGGGCTTTATCCTACAATGAGCAGTTCTTC. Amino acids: CSATKTSGGALSYNEQFF.